This TCR beta chain emerged from a study of cytomegalovirus exposure and HLA in healthy donors (dated by TCRdb to about 2017). For the wider study: According to an earlier analysis of several hundred of the donors, about 179 million T cells yielded 120 million or so unique TCR beta sequences and 250 to 350 Gb of sequence data. Roughly 310 gigabases of sequencing data and approximately 93 million unique TCR sequences were included in an early release covering 550 to 800 HLA-typed donors. The T cell repertoires of 666 subjects were profiled by immunosequencing and related to cytomegalovirus serostatus. A separate validation cohort of 100 to 150 different subjects was used in addition to the approximately 640-subject first cohort. The number of typed donors differed by locus: roughly 629-640 for A, B, C, DRB1 and DQB1; roughly 510 for DQA1; around 580 for DPA1; and roughly 490 for DPB1. All discovery cohort repertoires had been generated using a single sequencing platform. In the later analysis, no new phenotypic data were used to find candidate immune exposures; instead, reliance was placed on TCR beta sequences and their occurrence across donors. Of the 300 to 450 genotyped donors, 75% to 85% were placed in the genetic ancestry cluster associated with self-reported Caucasian donors. In a later genetic analysis, genome-wide SNP genotypes for about 55% of the 666 donors were used, and that subset was treated as a discovery cohort. A later analysis re-analyzed previously published TCR beta repertoires from 600 to 850 donors and added high-resolution HLA genotyping to study TCR occurrence patterns. Donor age, sex, ethnicity and CMV serostatus were compiled together with the repertoire data. Because of strong linkage in the cohort, 4 to 6 DR-DQ haplotypes were treated as single units for association and clustering. To predict cytomegalovirus infection status, the study combined high-throughput TCR immunosequencing, statistical association of individual TCRs with disease status, and machine learning. An earlier analysis of several hundred of the donors used high-throughput TCR beta sequencing to judge whether each TCR beta V gene segment behaved as functional or pseudogenic. The study was designed to test whether signatures of past pathogen exposure could be identified by cataloging public T cell receptors. HLA typing included class I and class II loci at four-digit resolution. Among about 360 genotyped donors of the cohort, an average of about 240,000 unique TCR beta nucleotide sequences were sequenced per donor, roughly 18% of them non-productive. The investigation overall reported the following: Most TCR sequences were seen in very few donors, while some public TCRs were found in many individuals. A further reported finding was that TCR beta sequences accurately predicted the HLA-A and HLA-B alleles for most subjects in the first cohort. In this cohort, only TCR beta chains were sequenced, and detectable features were limited by the absence of alpha or paired-chain data. A later analysis found that most CMV-associated TCR beta chains appeared HLA-restricted, with HLA associations seemingly driven largely by CMV exposure. Because counts were too low, roughly 17 rarely observed V segments, including chromosome 9 orphons, were left out of the earlier analysis of 500 to 650 of the donors. CMV serostatus was the only immune exposure information available for the cohort. In an earlier analysis of around 600 of the donors, most TCR beta V segments were observed in productive rearrangements about 87% or about 30% of the time, broadly matching IMGT annotations. Because HLA typing was unavailable for some donors at each locus, only the typed subset was used in association tests. An association between a missense DCLRE1C variant and V-gene and J-gene trimming of TCR beta chains was found in a later genetic analysis and replicated in an independent cohort. According to the authors, the approach could potentially be generalized to other disease states and immunological phenotypes. Compared with the approximately 670-donor mean, donors in an Asian-associated ancestry cluster had fewer N-insertions in productive TCRs, according to a later genetic analysis. Correlated functional status among segregating V segments might be attributable to linkage disequilibrium, but an unknown experimental factor could not be ruled out. Cytomegalovirus status was reported to be diagnosed by the classifier with high specificity and sensitivity in both the original and validation cohorts. A later analysis found that TCR association rates varied across HLA loci, with DRB1 alleles showing the most associated TCRs and HLA-C alleles the fewest. The presence/absence analyses assumed that sequencing depth was roughly uniform across donors, and that assumption may not be true. A total of about 180 TCR beta chains were listed by the study as associated with cytomegalovirus. In a later analysis, HLA-associated TCR beta chains showed more clonal expansion and lower generation probabilities than non-associated chains that were equally common. According to a later analysis, parvovirus B19, influenza, CMV and Epstein-Barr virus appeared linked to several top co-occurrence clusters. A later analysis associated about 16,000 TCR beta sequences with specific HLA alleles at a false discovery rate of 0.05. Some IMGT-functional V segments, including TRBV6-2 and TRBV6-3, could not be distinguished by the 87-base-pair reads and were therefore excluded. Strong co-occurrence of HLA alleles, especially DR and DQ, made assigning TCR associations to individual alleles difficult. A few of the identified cytomegalovirus-associated TCR beta chains were confirmed in vitro to be specific for cytomegalovirus antigens. The sequencing pipeline was judged likely to have produced a cluster of highly shared sequence variants as a technical artifact.

After removal of 2 bases from V and 7 bases from J, the junction retains 8 bases not matched to a gene. As encoded in the germline V gene, CDR1 is SGHRS while CDR2 is YFSETQ. Spanning cysteine to phenylalanine, the CDR3 consists of 14 amino acids. The CDR3 DNA has 42 bases and is translated from base 1. For this clone: Its antigen target is currently unknown. One base away there is no much larger clone; base qualities are not given.

Library prep was done by the immunoSEQ multiplex PCR assay. For the multiplex PCR, a mixture combining 60 forward primers for TCR Vbeta segments and 13 reverse primers for TCR Jbeta segments was used. The CDR3 region of rearranged TCR beta genes was amplified from genomic DNA by a multiplex PCR assay. The Illumina HiSeq System was used to sequence the amplified TCR beta libraries as 87-base-pair reads. Per the authors' processing: A later analysis tallied 75 million to 95 million unique TCR beta chains across the 600 to 700 repertoires, and some 10 million of those chains were shared by two or more donors. A nearest-neighbor algorithm error-corrected the raw reads and collapsed the reads into unique sequences, merging closely related sequences to remove PCR and sequencing errors. CDR3 sequences were aligned to IMGT reference sequences to assign V, D and J gene segments. For a sequence to be retained, at least a six-nucleotide match to both a V gene segment and a J gene segment was required. Rearrangements were called productive when the CDR3 lacked stop codons and stayed in frame with V and J; all others were non-productive. Following IMGT convention, CDR3 was defined as the stretch from the second conserved V-encoded cysteine to the conserved J-encoded phenylalanine. The earlier analysis of fewer than 700 of the donors excluded sequences that lacked an unambiguous match to a single V gene segment. An earlier analysis of 550 to 650 of the donors classified V segments as functional when productive rearrangements were above 56.7% and as segregating when the standard deviation between donors was above 5%. A statistical classification framework was built for diagnosing cytomegalovirus status from the catalog of TCR beta chain sequences. In a later analysis, TCR nucleotide sequences were compared against IMGT/GENE-DB human TR gene sequences so that V and J genes could be assigned. A later analysis assigned CDR3 sequences and most-parsimonious VDJ recombination scenarios with the TCRdist pipeline. A later analysis defined each TCR beta chain by its CDR3 amino acid sequence plus V-gene family, and excluded reads lacking a unique V-gene family. In a later analysis, approximately 590 highly shared, low-generation-probability nucleotide sequences were removed to address suspected cross-contamination and a sequencing artifact. For each public chain, a later analysis derived a clonal expansion index from normalized ranks of inferred template counts within each repertoire. In a later analysis, generation probabilities were computed with a VDJ recombination model fitted to out-of-frame rearrangements, and the resulting probabilities were checked against IGoR. Hypergeometric tests were used in a later analysis to score TCR-TCR, TCR-HLA and TCR-CMV co-occurrence, with a repertoire-size bias correction applied to the TCR pairs. A later analysis estimated false discovery rates by permuting HLA or CMV assignments 20 times. In a later analysis, co-occurring TCRs were grouped using DBSCAN, and TCRdist sequence similarity was added for clustering within HLA-allele-positive subsets. Repertoires with fewer than 30,000 or more than 120,000 public chains were left out of co-occurrence clustering, as were about 5 repertoires with anomalous nucleotide sharing. TCRdb retrieved this table from immuneACCESS and kept in-frame rearrangements only. Not all clones are present; in checked studies, unresolved V genes account for under half, and no reason is known for the remainder. V and J calls and clone size are copied from that table; D and trimming were computed from the DNA. The sample table records 110,000 to 150,000 clones; 75% to 80% of these occur just once. The ten top clones hold more than 3% of the sample.

In total, approximately 690 healthy bone marrow donors made up the cohort. At the time of sampling, every cohort member was nominally healthy, though immune exposures that went unrecorded were likely present. The donor was CMV seronegative and was included in the group of under 450 seronegative cohort members. A peripheral blood sample was collected from each donor, and TCR beta sequencing was performed on peripheral blood mononuclear cells. The Qiagen DNeasy Blood Extraction Kit was used to extract genomic DNA from the blood cell samples. The specimen sequenced was PBMCs. The TCR comes from a young man in good health and CMV-seronegative. The rearranged segments are TRBV5-1 and TRBJ1-2, with 7 central nucleotides matching TRBD1. For the CDR3, the sequence is CASSFGRQGPGYTF. In nucleotides, the sequence is TGCGCCAGCAGCTTCGGGCGACAGGGTCCTGGCTACACCTTC.